Each of the 16 T cell receptor beta chains below was sequenced from the same sample in a study of blood T cell repertoires in COVID-19. Assay: immunoSEQ multiplex PCR; the TCRdb copy retains only in-frame clones and omits some. The table records 130,000 or so clones, approximately 92% of them present only once. Material: peripheral blood. The receptors originated from a man in his 70s with active or convalescent COVID-19.

This chain links TRBV11-3 with TRBJ2-3; D might be TRBD2 (6 bases). The CDR3 length is 14 residues. Per germline, CDR1 SGHNT and CDR2 YENEEA. The V end was cut by 6 bases, the J end by 4 bases, with 14 bases between. In DNA form, the CDR3 reads TGTGCCAGCAGTTGGTCCGGGAGCGCAGATACGCAGTATTTT. Residues: CASSWSGSADTQYF.

The chain couples TRBV27 to TRBJ1-1; D unclear. This CDR3 comprises 16 residues. V was shortened by 0 bases and J by 1 base, with 12 bases between the two germline ends. Germline loops: CDR1 MNHEY, CDR2 SMNVEV (reference sequence). CDR3 sequence (DNA): TGTGCCAGCAGTTTATCGAGGGCAAGAACGAACACTGAAGCTTTCTTT. Protein product: CASSLSRARTNTEAFF.

This rearrangement joins TRBV7-9 to TRBJ2-3, with TRBD1 as a possible D gene (5 bases). Trimming took 6 bases from V and 3 from J, leaving 10 bases between them. There are 13 residues in the CDR3. Germline-derived CDR1 and CDR2 are SEHNR and FQNEAQ (reference sequence). For the CDR3, the DNA is TGTGCCAGCAGGGGGCTCATTACAGATACGCAGTATTTT. As protein: CASRGLITDTQYF.

This clone was counted at least ten times. V and J are TRBV6-5 and TRBJ2-1; 12 bases fit TRBD2. Unmatched junction bases numbered 12, after V lost 10 bases and J lost 8 bases. The V gene's germline CDR1 is MNHEY and CDR2 SVGAGI. This CDR3 contains 15 residues. CDR3 in amino acids: CATTPLAGGSHEQFF. The CDR3 bases are TGTGCCACCACCCCACTAGCGGGAGGCAGTCATGAGCAGTTCTTC.

This rearrangement joins TRBV7-9 to TRBJ1-1, with a possible D match to TRBD1 (5 bases). Germline CDR1 is SEHNR and CDR2 is FQNEAQ (reference sequence). V lost 5 bases and J 11 bases, leaving 15 bases between the germline ends. This CDR3 is 12 amino acids long. CDR3 sequence: CASSGVRGLAFF. CDR3 DNA: TGTGCCAGCAGCGGAGTCCGGGGACTGGCTTTCTTT.

This sequence joins TRBV4-2 and TRBJ2-7, with D maybe TRBD2 (6 bases). The germline V gene has CDR1 LGHNA and CDR2 YNFKEQ. The CDR3 is 16 residues long. V dropped 0 bases and J dropped 2 bases, with 14 bases sitting between them. CDR3 nucleotides: TGTGCCAGCAGCCAAGATTTGGGACTGCTCCCCTACGAGCAGTACTTC. It translates to CASSQDLGLLPYEQYF.

The chain links TRBV30 to TRBJ2-7, with TRBD2 as a possible D gene (5 bases). The CDR3 is 12 amino acids. The V gene's germline CDR1 is GTSNPN and CDR2 SVGIG (reference sequence). V was cut by 3 bases and J by 6 bases, with 12 bases left in between. The CDR3 spells CAWSVRGGEQYF. The CDR3 coding sequence is TGTGCCTGGAGCGTAAGAGGAGGCGAGCAGTACTTC.

The CDR3 reads CASSLSIGTSGYGYTF. CDR3 DNA sequence: TGTGCCAGCAGCTTATCTATTGGGACAAGCGGCTATGGCTACACCTTC. The chain employs TRBV7-9 and TRBJ1-2; D perhaps matches TRBD1 (6 bases). Germline CDR1 is SEHNR and CDR2 is FQNEAQ (reference sequence). This CDR3 has 16 amino acids. V was shortened by 2 bases and J by 4 bases, with 17 bases between the two germline ends.

This clone was seen a single time. This chain links TRBV29-1 with TRBJ1-2; perhaps TRBD1 as D (6 bases). This CDR3 has 13 residues. Germline V gene lookup returns CDR1 SQVTM and CDR2 ANQGSEA. The V gene lost 5 bases and the J gene lost 1 base, with 11 bases spanning the gap. CDR3 DNA sequence: TGCAGCGTTCCAGTCAGGGGTAACTATGGCTACACCTTC. Amino acids: CSVPVRGNYGYTF. The full variable domain, its missing parts supplied by reference TRBV29-1 and TRBJ1-2, is SAVISQKPSRDICQRGTSLTIQCQVDSQVTMMFWYRQQPGQSLTLIATANQGSEATYESGFVIDKFPISRPNLTFSTLTVSNMSPEDSSIYLCSVPVRGNYGYTFGSGTRLTVV.

This chain joins TRBV11-2 and TRBJ1-1; no firm D call. Germline loops: CDR1 SGHAT, CDR2 FQNNGV. V gave up 3 bases and J gave up 1 base, with 9 bases separating them. This CDR3 has 14 amino acids. The CDR3 here is CASSFGGPNTEAFF. The CDR3 DNA sequence: TGTGCCAGCAGCTTTGGAGGGCCGAACACTGAAGCTTTCTTT.

The CDR3 region is CASYGLAGDEQYF. In DNA, the CDR3 is TGCGCCAGCTACGGACTAGCGGGAGACGAGCAGTACTTC. The chain carries TRBV10-2 and TRBJ2-7, with TRBD2 matching over 13 bases. The CDR3 totals 13 residues. Trimming at V came to 8 bases and at J to 5 bases, leaving 3 bases not matched to a gene. Germline-derived CDR1 and CDR2 are WSHSY and SAAADI.

This chain links TRBV28 with TRBJ1-3, with 8 bases fitting TRBD1. The CDR3 covers 14 residues. V lost 6 bases and J lost 10; bases outside the gene matches: 11. The germline CDR1 and CDR2 sequences are MDHEN and SYDVKM. The CDR3 DNA is TGTGCCAGCAGCGCTGGACAGGGCCGTGGTACCATATATTTT. Encoded protein: CASSAGQGRGTIYF.

The V call is TRBV27, the J call TRBJ2-7; tentatively, D is TRBD2 (6 bases). Germline V gives CDR1 MNHEY, CDR2 SMNVEV (reference sequence). Between the trimmed V and J ends, which lost 6 bases and 3 bases, there was a span of 12 bases. The CDR3 spans 13 residues. The CDR3 region has the DNA TGTGCCAGCAGGGCCGGGAGTATCTACGAGCAGTACTTC. It is translated as CASRAGSIYEQYF.

The rearrangement links TRBV7-9 to TRBJ1-4; 11 positions match TRBD1. CDR3 size: 17 residues. V was clipped by 4 bases and J by 7 bases; unmatched bases: 11. Germline CDR1 reads SEHNR; CDR2 reads FQNEAQ (reference sequence). The CDR3 reads CASSSIETGTGGEKLFF. The DNA for the CDR3 is TGTGCCAGCAGCTCGATAGAAACCGGGACAGGGGGTGAAAAACTGTTTTTT.

The chain is built from TRBV6-1 and TRBJ1-2; 8 bases align to TRBD1. Per germline, CDR1 MNHNS and CDR2 SASEGT. V gave up 1 base and J gave up 7 bases; unmatched junction bases: 5. The length of the CDR3 is 14 residues. The DNA of the CDR3 is TGTGCCAGCAGTGAAGGACAGGGGAATGGTGGCTACACCTTC. It encodes CASSEGQGNGGYTF.

The chain has TRBV28 and TRBJ1-2; tentative D call: TRBD1 (6 bases). The V gene lost 5 bases and the J gene lost 1 base, with 23 bases spanning the gap. CDR3 size: 18 residues. Germline V gives CDR1 MDHEN, CDR2 SYDVKM. DNA of the CDR3: TGTGCCAGCAGTGCGATGACAGGATCAGCCCCGAATAACTATGGCTACACCTTC. As protein: CASSAMTGSAPNNYGYTF.